This entry features one T cell receptor beta chain sequence. Its specificity is unknown. Produced via immunoSEQ multiplex PCR; TCRdb's table is partial and in-frame only. This table holds some 140,000 clones, 93% found once. This sample stems from a study of T cell responses to AZD1222 COVID-19 vaccine. Study-level findings and limits: Females made up more of the donors, who were largely white British, and clonal diversity may have come out too low.

Per germline, CDR1 LNHDA and CDR2 SQIVND (reference sequence). V was pared by 10 bases and J by 3 bases, with 8 bases of the junction left unmatched. The CDR3 spans 13 residues. This sequence originates from an adult in good health. The rearrangement uses TRBV19 and TRBJ1-1; 7 positions match TRBD1. Specimen: peripheral blood, collected on day 0 of AZD1222 vaccination. The CDR3 reads CATKTGVHTEAFF. The CDR3 region has the DNA TGTGCCACAAAAACAGGGGTGCACACTGAAGCTTTCTTT.